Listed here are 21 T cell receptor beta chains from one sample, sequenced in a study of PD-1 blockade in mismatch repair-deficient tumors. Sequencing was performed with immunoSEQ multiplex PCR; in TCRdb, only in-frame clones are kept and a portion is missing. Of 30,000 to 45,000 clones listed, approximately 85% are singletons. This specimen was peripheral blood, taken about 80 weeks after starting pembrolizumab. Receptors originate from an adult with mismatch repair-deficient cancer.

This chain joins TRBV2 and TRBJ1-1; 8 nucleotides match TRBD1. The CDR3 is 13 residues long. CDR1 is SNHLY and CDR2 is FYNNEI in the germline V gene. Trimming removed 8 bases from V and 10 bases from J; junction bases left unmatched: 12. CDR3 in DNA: TGTGCCAGCGAGGACAGGGCGGCGGTAGGAGCTTTCTTT. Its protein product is CASEDRAAVGAFF.

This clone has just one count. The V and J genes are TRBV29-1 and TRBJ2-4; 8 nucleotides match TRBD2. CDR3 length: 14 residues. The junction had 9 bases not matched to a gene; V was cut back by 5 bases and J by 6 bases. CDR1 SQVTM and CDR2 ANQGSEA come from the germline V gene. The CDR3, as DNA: TGCAGCGTTATTAAGGGACTAGTTGTAAACATTCAGTACTTC. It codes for CSVIKGLVVNIQYF. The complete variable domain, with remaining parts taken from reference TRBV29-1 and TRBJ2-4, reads SAVISQKPSRDICQRGTSLTIQCQVDSQVTMMFWYRQQPGQSLTLIATANQGSEATYESGFVIDKFPISRPNLTFSTLTVSNMSPEDSSIYLCSVIKGLVVNIQYFGAGTRLSVL.

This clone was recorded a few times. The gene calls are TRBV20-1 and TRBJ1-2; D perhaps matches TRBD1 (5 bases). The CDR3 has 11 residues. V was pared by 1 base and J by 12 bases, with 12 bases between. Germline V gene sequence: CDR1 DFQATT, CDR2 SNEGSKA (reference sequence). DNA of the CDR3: TGCAGTGCTAGAGGGGACCGCGCTAACACCTTC. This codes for CSARGDRANTF.

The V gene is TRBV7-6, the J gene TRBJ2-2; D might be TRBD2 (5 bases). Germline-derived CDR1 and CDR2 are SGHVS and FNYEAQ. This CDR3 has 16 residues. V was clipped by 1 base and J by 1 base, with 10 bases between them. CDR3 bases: TGTGCCAGCAGCTTAGATGCGGGTAGGAACACCGGGGAGCTGTTTTTT. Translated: CASSLDAGRNTGELFF. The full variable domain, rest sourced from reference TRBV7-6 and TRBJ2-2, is GAGVSQSPRYKVTKRGQDVALRCDPISGHVSLYWYRQALGQGPEFLTYFNYEAQQDKSGLPNDRFSAERPEGSISTLTIQRTEQRDSAMYRCASSLDAGRNTGELFFGEGSRLTVL.

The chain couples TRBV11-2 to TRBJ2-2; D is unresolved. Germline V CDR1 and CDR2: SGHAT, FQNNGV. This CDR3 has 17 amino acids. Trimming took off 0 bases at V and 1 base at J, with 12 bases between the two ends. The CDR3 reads CASSLDAEEKNTGELFF. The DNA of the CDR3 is TGTGCCAGCAGCTTAGATGCCGAGGAGAAGAACACCGGGGAGCTGTTTTTT. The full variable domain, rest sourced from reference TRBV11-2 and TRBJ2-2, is EAGVAQSPRYKIIEKRQSVAFWCNPISGHATLYWYQQILGQGPKLLIQFQNNGVVDDSQLPKDRFSAERLKGVDSTLKIQPAKLEDSAVYLCASSLDAEEKNTGELFFGEGSRLTVL.

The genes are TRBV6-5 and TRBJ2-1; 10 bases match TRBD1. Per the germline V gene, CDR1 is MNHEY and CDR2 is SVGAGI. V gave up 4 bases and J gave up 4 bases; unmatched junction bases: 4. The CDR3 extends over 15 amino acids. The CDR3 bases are TGTGCCAGCAGTTCGGACAGGGGGGATTACAATGAGCAGTTCTTC. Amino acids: CASSSDRGDYNEQFF.

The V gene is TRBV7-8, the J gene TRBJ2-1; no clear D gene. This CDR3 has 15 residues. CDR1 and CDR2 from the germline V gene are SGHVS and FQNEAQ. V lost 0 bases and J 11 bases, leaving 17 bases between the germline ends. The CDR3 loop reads CASSLAIVEGAKQFF. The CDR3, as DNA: TGTGCCAGCAGCTTAGCCATCGTAGAAGGAGCGAAGCAGTTCTTC.

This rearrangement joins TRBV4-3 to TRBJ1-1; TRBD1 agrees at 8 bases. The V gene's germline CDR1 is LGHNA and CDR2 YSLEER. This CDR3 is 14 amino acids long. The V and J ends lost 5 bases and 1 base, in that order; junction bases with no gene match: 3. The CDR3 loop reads CASSDGTGNTEAFF. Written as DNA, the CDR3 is TGCGCCAGCAGCGACGGGACAGGGAACACTGAAGCTTTCTTT.

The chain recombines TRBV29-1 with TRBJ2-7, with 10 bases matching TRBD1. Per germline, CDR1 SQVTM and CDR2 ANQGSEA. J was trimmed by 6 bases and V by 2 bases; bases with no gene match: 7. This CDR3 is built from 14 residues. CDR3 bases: TGCAGCGTTGAACACTGGGACAGGGGATCCGAGCAGTACTTC. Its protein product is CSVEHWDRGSEQYF.

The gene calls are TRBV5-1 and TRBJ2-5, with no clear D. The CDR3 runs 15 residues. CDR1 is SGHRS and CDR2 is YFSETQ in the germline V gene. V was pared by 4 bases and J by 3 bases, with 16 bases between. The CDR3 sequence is CASSPRLGGKETQYF. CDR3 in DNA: TGCGCCAGCAGCCCGAGACTGGGTGGCAAAGAGACCCAGTACTTC.

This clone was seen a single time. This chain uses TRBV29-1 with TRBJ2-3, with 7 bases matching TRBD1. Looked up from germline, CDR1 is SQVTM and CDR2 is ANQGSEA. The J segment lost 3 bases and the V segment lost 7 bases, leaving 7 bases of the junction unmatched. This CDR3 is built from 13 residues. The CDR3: CSAATGRTDTQYF. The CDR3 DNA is TGCAGCGCGGCGACAGGGAGAACAGATACGCAGTATTTT.

In DNA form, the CDR3 reads TGTGCCAGCTCACCACTCCCCGGGGCAAGAACCTACGAGCAGTACTTC. Amino acid sequence: CASSPLPGARTYEQYF. The V gene is TRBV18, the J gene TRBJ2-7, with D possibly being TRBD1 or TRBD2 (5 bases each). Germline CDR1 reads KGHSH; CDR2 reads LQKENI. V was shortened by 1 base and J by 2 bases, with 15 bases between the two germline ends. This CDR3 is built from 16 residues.

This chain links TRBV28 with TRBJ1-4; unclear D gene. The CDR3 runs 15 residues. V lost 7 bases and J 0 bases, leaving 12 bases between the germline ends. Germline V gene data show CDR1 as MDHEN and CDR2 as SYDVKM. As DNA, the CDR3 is TGTGCCAGCAAACCGGGCCCAGCAACTAATGAAAAACTGTTTTTT. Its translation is CASKPGPATNEKLFF.

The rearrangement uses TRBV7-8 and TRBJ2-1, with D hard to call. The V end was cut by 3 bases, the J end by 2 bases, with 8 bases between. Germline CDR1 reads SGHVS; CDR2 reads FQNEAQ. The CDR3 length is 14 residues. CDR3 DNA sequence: TGTGCCAGCAGCTTGGCGGAAACCTACAATGAGCAGTTCTTC. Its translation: CASSLAETYNEQFF.

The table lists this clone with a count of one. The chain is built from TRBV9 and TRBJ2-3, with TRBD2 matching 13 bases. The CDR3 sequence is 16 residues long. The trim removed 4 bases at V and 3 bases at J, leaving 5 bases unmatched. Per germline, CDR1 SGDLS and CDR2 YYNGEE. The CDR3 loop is CASSFGLAGVTDTQYF. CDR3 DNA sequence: TGTGCCAGCAGCTTCGGACTAGCGGGAGTTACAGATACGCAGTATTTT. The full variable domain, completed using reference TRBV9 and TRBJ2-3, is DSGVTQTPKHLITATGQRVTLRCSPRSGDLSVYWYQQSLDQGLQFLIQYYNGEERAKGNILERFSAQQFPDLHSELNLSSLELGDSALYFCASSFGLAGVTDTQYFGPGTRLTVL.

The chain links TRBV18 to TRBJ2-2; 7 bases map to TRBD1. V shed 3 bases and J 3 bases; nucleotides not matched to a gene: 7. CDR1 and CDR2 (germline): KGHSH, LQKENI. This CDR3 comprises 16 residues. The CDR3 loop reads CASSPTNRGDTGELFF. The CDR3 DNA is TGTGCCAGCTCACCCACTAACAGGGGCGACACCGGGGAGCTGTTTTTT.

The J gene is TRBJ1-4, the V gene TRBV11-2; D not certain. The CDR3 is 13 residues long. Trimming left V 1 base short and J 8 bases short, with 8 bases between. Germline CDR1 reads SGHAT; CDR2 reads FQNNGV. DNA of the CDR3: TGTGCCAGCAGCTTAGTAGGGCGGGAAAAACTGTTTTTT. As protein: CASSLVGREKLFF.

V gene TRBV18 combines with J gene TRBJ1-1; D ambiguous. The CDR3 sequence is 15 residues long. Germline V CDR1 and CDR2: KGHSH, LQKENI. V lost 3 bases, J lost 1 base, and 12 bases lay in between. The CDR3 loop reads CASSPRREGNTEAFF. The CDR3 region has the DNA TGTGCCAGCTCACCTCGGAGGGAGGGGAACACTGAAGCTTTCTTT.

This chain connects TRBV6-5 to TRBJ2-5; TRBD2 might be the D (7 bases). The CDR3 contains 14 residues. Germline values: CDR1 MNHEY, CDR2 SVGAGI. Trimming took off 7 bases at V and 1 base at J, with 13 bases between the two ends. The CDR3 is CASKRGGFQETQYF. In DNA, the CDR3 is TGTGCCAGCAAGAGGGGGGGGTTCCAAGAGACCCAGTACTTC.

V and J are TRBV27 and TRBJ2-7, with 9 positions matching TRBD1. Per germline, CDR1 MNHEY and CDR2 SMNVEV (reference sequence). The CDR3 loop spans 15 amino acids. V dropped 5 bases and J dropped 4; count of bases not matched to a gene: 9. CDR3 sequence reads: CASSPRQGGRYEQYF. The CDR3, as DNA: TGTGCCAGCAGTCCCCGACAGGGGGGTCGTTACGAGCAGTACTTC.

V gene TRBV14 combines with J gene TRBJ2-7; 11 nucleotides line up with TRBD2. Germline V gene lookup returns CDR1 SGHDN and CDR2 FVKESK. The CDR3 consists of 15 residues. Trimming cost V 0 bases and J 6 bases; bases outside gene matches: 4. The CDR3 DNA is TGTGCCAGCAGCCAAGAACTAGCGGGAGCGCGCGAGCAGTACTTC. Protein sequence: CASSQELAGAREQYF.